This T cell receptor (beta chain) was documented in a study of T cell responses to AZD1222 COVID-19 vaccine. Study-wide results and caveats: After two AZD1222 doses, spike-specific TCR breadth and depth rose versus day 0. At study baseline, merely several AZD1222 recipients were seropositive. White British donors predominated, females outnumbered males, and clonal diversity was possibly underestimated.

As regards this clone: Its specificity is not known.

Only in-frame clones appear in the TCRdb table, and some are missing; sequencing was by immunoSEQ multiplex PCR. The data hold about 150,000 clones, with approximately 86% observed a single time. The length of the CDR3 is 15 residues. Trimming left V 3 bases short and J 3 bases short, with 13 bases between. The germline CDR1 and CDR2 sequences are SGHDT and YYEEEE. The source material was peripheral blood, sampled after recovery from COVID-19. The rearrangement links TRBV5-6 to TRBJ1-5; D unclear. The TCR sequence derives from an adult who had recovered from COVID-19. CDR3 amino acids: CASSSTKTFNQPQHF. In DNA form, the CDR3 reads TGTGCCAGCAGCTCTACAAAAACCTTCAATCAGCCCCAGCATTTT.